Here is one TCR beta chain with its context. The sample originates from a study of blood T cell repertoires in COVID-19. Whole-study context: Acute-phase and convalescent COVID-19 samples originated in the United States, Italy and Spain.

In the original processing: Amplification with reference gene primers provided the estimates of nucleated cell counts. TCRdb keeps only in-frame clones here, not all; method: immunoSEQ multiplex PCR. The DNA gave D and trimming, while V, J and clone size come from that table. The sample lists under 300,000 clones; about nine tenths were seen once. The sample taken for sequencing was PBMCs or T cells enriched from blood (not recorded which). The sequence was obtained from a woman aged 45 to 65 who had recovered from COVID-19.

CDR3 DNA sequence: TGTGCCAGCAGCTTGTCAGGTAGCTCTGGAAACACCATATATTTT. Translated: CASSLSGSSGNTIYF. The J gene is TRBJ1-3, the V gene TRBV7-9; D is undetermined. V lost 3 bases and J 0 bases, leaving 9 bases between the germline ends. The germline gives CDR1 SEHNR, CDR2 FQNEAQ (reference sequence). This CDR3 comprises 15 residues.